Below, 18 T cell receptor beta chains from the same sample are listed, as sequenced in a study of cytomegalovirus exposure and HLA in healthy donors. Data came from immunoSEQ multiplex PCR; TCRdb stores just in-frame clones and leaves some out. Among under 400,000 clones, 88% were seen once, and the ten largest hold around 0.88%. Material: PBMCs. The receptor set was obtained from a man in his thirties or forties in good health and CMV-seronegative.

This chain connects TRBV6-5 to TRBJ2-2; D is ambiguous. This CDR3 has 13 amino acids. CDR1 MNHEY and CDR2 SVGAGI come from the germline V gene. Trimming took off 3 bases at V and 8 bases at J, with 10 bases between the two ends. The CDR3 DNA follows: TGTGCCAGCAGTTATCAGGAAGTAGGGGAGCTGTTTTTT. This gives the protein CASSYQEVGELFF.

J is TRBJ2-7 and V is TRBV11-2, with D tentatively TRBD1 (6 bases). Germline CDR1 is SGHAT and CDR2 is FQNNGV. V gave up 7 bases and J gave up 5 bases, with 21 bases separating them. The CDR3 is 15 residues long. The CDR3 region has the DNA TGTGCCAGCACCTCGAGGGGGAGCGGCGTTGACGAGCAGTACTTC. This codes for CASTSRGSGVDEQYF. The entire variable domain, with the rest obtained from reference TRBV11-2 and TRBJ2-7, is as follows: EAGVAQSPRYKIIEKRQSVAFWCNPISGHATLYWYQQILGQGPKLLIQFQNNGVVDDSQLPKDRFSAERLKGVDSTLKIQPAKLEDSAVYLCASTSRGSGVDEQYFGPGTRLTVT.

This chain's CDR3 is CASRPQLLNTEAFF. In DNA, the CDR3 is TGTGCCAGCAGGCCACAGCTCCTGAACACTGAAGCTTTCTTT. This chain connects TRBV11-2 to TRBJ1-1; no reliable D call. This CDR3 has 14 residues. Trimming shortened V by 6 bases and J by 0 bases, and 11 bases separated the two germline ends. Germline loops: CDR1 SGHAT, CDR2 FQNNGV.

The rearrangement links TRBV7-2 to TRBJ1-5, with no clear D. Between the trimmed V and J ends, which lost 1 base and 3 bases, there was a span of 10 bases. CDR1 and CDR2 (germline): SGHTA, FQGNSA. The length of the CDR3 is 15 residues. CDR3 nucleotide sequence: TGTGCCAGCAGCTTAGTAAGTACGGTCAATCAGCCCCAGCATTTT. It encodes CASSLVSTVNQPQHF.

The gene calls are TRBV7-2 and TRBJ1-2, with TRBD1 identical over 9 bases. J lost 0 bases, V lost 5 bases, and 4 bases had no gene match. Germline-derived CDR1 and CDR2 are SGHTA and FQGNSA. The CDR3 is made up of 15 amino acids. CDR3: CASSPDRGSNYGYTF. Here the CDR3 DNA reads TGTGCCAGCAGCCCGGACAGGGGATCTAACTATGGCTACACCTTC. Filled out from reference TRBV7-2 and TRBJ1-2, the complete variable domain reads GAGVSQSPSNKVTEKGKDVELRCDPISGHTALYWYRQSLGQGLEFLIYFQGNSAPDKSGLPSDRFSAERTGGSVSTLTIQRTQQEDSAVYLCASSPDRGSNYGYTFGSGTRLTVV.

The CDR3 DNA sequence: TGTGCCAGCAGTCGACAGAGAACTAATGAAAAACTGTTTTTT. It codes for CASSRQRTNEKLFF. V and J are TRBV2 and TRBJ1-4, with a tentative D call TRBD1 (5 bases). Trimming took off 5 bases at V and 1 base at J, with 8 bases between the two ends. Germline CDR1 is SNHLY and CDR2 is FYNNEI. This CDR3 is 14 amino acids long.

The V call is TRBV19, the J call TRBJ1-1, with TRBD1 matching 7 bases. The CDR3 has 13 amino acids. V lost 8 bases to trimming and J lost 2 bases; unmatched junction nucleotides: 5. Germline V gene data show CDR1 as LNHDA and CDR2 as SQIVND (reference sequence). The CDR3 loop reads CASGDSLNTEAFF. CDR3 coding DNA: TGTGCCAGTGGGGACAGCCTCAACACTGAAGCTTTCTTT.

The chain is built from TRBV2 and TRBJ2-1; 8 bases line up with TRBD1. CDR1 and CDR2 from the germline V gene are SNHLY and FYNNEI. V lost 5 bases to trimming and J lost 5 bases; unmatched junction nucleotides: 8. CDR3 length: 15 residues. CDR3 bases: TGTGCCAGCAGTTTTCAGGGGGCAGGGGACAATGAGCAGTTCTTC. It yields the protein CASSFQGAGDNEQFF.

This rearrangement joins TRBV2 to TRBJ2-5; D remains ambiguous. V lost 6 bases, J lost 1 base, and 3 bases lay in between. This CDR3 contains 11 residues. Germline values: CDR1 SNHLY, CDR2 FYNNEI. In DNA, the CDR3 is TGTGCCAGCAGCCTCCAAGAGACCCAGTACTTC. Protein: CASSLQETQYF.

The rearrangement links TRBV5-6 to TRBJ2-2; 7 nucleotides match TRBD2. The CDR3 covers 15 residues. CDR1 and CDR2 (germline): SGHDT, YYEEEE. V was clipped by 2 bases and J by 0 bases; unmatched bases: 1. The DNA for the CDR3 is TGTGCCAGCAGCTTAAGCGGGGCGAACACCGGGGAGCTGTTTTTT. This gives the protein CASSLSGANTGELFF. The full variable domain, its missing parts supplied by reference TRBV5-6 and TRBJ2-2, is DAGVTQSPTHLIKTRGQQVTLRCSPKSGHDTVSWYQQALGQGPQFIFQYYEEEERQRGNFPDRFSGHQFPNYSSELNVNALLLGDSALYLCASSLSGANTGELFFGEGSRLTVL.

The chain uses TRBV7-8 and TRBJ2-7; 8 bases align to TRBD1. V was pared by 2 bases and J by 3 bases, with 3 bases of the junction left unmatched. The CDR3 is 14 residues long. Germline V lookup: CDR1 SGHVS, CDR2 FQNEAQ. CDR3 in amino acids: CASSLRTGSYEQYF. DNA of the CDR3: TGTGCCAGCAGCTTAAGGACAGGGAGCTACGAGCAGTACTTC.

V and J are TRBV5-1 and TRBJ1-6; TRBD1 aligns across 8 bases. The J segment lost 4 bases and the V segment lost 4 bases, leaving 7 bases of the junction unmatched. This CDR3 spans 16 amino acids. Germline V gene data show CDR1 as SGHRS and CDR2 as YFSETQ. The CDR3 DNA follows: TGCGCCAGCAGCGAAAGGGACAGGCTTTATAATTCACCCCTCCACTTT. Amino acid sequence: CASSERDRLYNSPLHF.

A single count supports this clone. The chain links TRBV5-1 to TRBJ2-4; 7 bases are a match to TRBD1. V shed 0 bases and J 7 bases; nucleotides not matched to a gene: 7. The germline V gene encodes CDR1 SGHRS and CDR2 YFSETQ. CDR3 length: 15 residues. The CDR3 protein is CASSLATGVYNIQYF. CDR3 DNA sequence: TGCGCCAGCAGCTTGGCCACAGGGGTATACAACATTCAGTACTTC.

V usage is TRBV29-1 and J usage is TRBJ1-2, with D possibly TRBD1 on 6 matching bases. CDR1 SQVTM and CDR2 ANQGSEA come from the germline V gene. Trimming pared 5 bases from V and 4 bases from J, leaving 23 bases between. This CDR3 spans 16 amino acids. The DNA of the CDR3 is TGCAGCGTTAAACGAGAAACAGGGCTCCCCCGCTATGGCTACACCTTC. Protein product: CSVKRETGLPRYGYTF. The full variable domain, with the rest looked up from reference TRBV29-1 and TRBJ1-2, is SAVISQKPSRDICQRGTSLTIQCQVDSQVTMMFWYRQQPGQSLTLIATANQGSEATYESGFVIDKFPISRPNLTFSTLTVSNMSPEDSSIYLCSVKRETGLPRYGYTFGSGTRLTVV.

V gene TRBV13 combines with J gene TRBJ2-5, with 7 positions matching TRBD1. Germline V gene data show CDR1 as PRHDT and CDR2 as FYEKMQ (reference sequence). The CDR3 is made up of 14 amino acids. The ends lost 4 bases at V and 1 base at J; junction bases unmatched: 3. This CDR3 reads CASSSRDSQETQYF. The CDR3 nucleotides are TGTGCCAGCAGCTCCCGGGACAGCCAAGAGACCCAGTACTTC. The whole variable domain, remainder taken from reference TRBV13 and TRBJ2-5, is AAGVIQSPRHLIKEKRETATLKCYPIPRHDTVYWYQQGPGQDPQFLISFYEKMQSDKGSIPDRFSAQQFSDYHSELNMSSLELGDSALYFCASSSRDSQETQYFGPGTRLLVL.

This clone was counted once. The chain carries TRBV29-1 and TRBJ2-3, with 7 bases lining up with TRBD1. Germline loops: CDR1 SQVTM, CDR2 ANQGSEA. V dropped 2 bases and J dropped 4; count of bases not matched to a gene: 15. CDR3 length equals 17 residues. In DNA form, the CDR3 reads TGCAGCGTTGAAAGGGACAGCTATACAGGGAGCGCAGATACGCAGTATTTT. Translation gives CSVERDSYTGSADTQYF.

The chain employs TRBV21-1 and TRBJ1-5; the table calls TRBD1, which could not be checked here. TRBV21-1 is recorded as a pseudogene. CDR3 size: 14 residues. The CDR3, as DNA: TGTGCCAGCAGCCGAAGACAGGGTAATCAGCCCCAGCATTTT. Protein: CASSRRQGNQPQHF.

This rearrangement joins TRBV5-6 to TRBJ1-1, with D perhaps TRBD1 (6 bases). CDR1 and CDR2 (germline): SGHDT, YYEEEE. This CDR3 is 13 amino acids long. Trimming removed 3 bases at V and 5 bases at J, with 11 bases between. CDR3 in amino acids: CASSSDRWTEAFF. The CDR3 DNA follows: TGTGCCAGCAGCTCGGACAGATGGACTGAAGCTTTCTTT.